This T cell receptor (beta chain) came from a study of blood T cell repertoires in COVID-19. Authors' data handling: Estimates of nucleated cell counts were drawn from the amplification of reference gene primers. Libraries were prepared by immunoSEQ multiplex PCR; TCRdb keeps only in-frame clonotypes and omits some of them. The D gene and trimming were derived from the DNA, and the V and J assignments and clone size from that table. The sample holds around 270,000 clones; approximately 90% are singletons and the top ten take around 0.88%. This clone was seen just once. Germline V CDR1 and CDR2: MDHEN, SYDVKM. The V gene end was trimmed by 3 bases and the J gene end by 0 bases; junction bases not matched to a gene: 4. CDR3 length equals 16 residues.

Source material: peripheral blood. This chain connects TRBV28 to TRBJ2-4; 8 positions agree with TRBD1. The sequence was obtained from a man younger than 45 with acute or convalescent COVID-19. CDR3 bases: TGTGCCAGCAGTTTTTGGGACAGGCTAGCCAAAAACATTCAGTACTTC. This sequence encodes CASSFWDRLAKNIQYF. The whole variable domain, filled in from reference TRBV28 and TRBJ2-4, reads DVKVTQSSRYLVKRTGEKVFLECVQDMDHENMFWYRQDPGLGLRLIYFSYDVKMKEKGDIPEGYSVSREKKERFSLILESASTNQTSMYLCASSFWDRLAKNIQYFGAGTRLSVL.